The clone carrying this TCR beta chain was detected a few times. Its antigen is currently unknown. This specimen belongs to a study of blood T cells in healthy people across ages. About the study: Template switching retrieved approximately one barcoded beta molecule for each two T cells. Points from the study as a whole: Versus aged donors, long-lived donors had higher diversity and more naive CD4+ cells.

Germline V lookup: CDR1 PRHDT, CDR2 FYEKMQ (reference sequence). The CDR3 runs to 16 residues. Trimming left V 2 bases short and J 0 bases short, with 10 bases between. Next came a second PCR, run for about 6 to 12 cycles, which used a sample-barcoded 5' primer along with a J-beta primer mix. From the 5' RACE reads, TCRdb called clonotypes with MiXCR, one entry per CDR3 protein. This sample has about 1.8 million distinct CDR3 sequences, with 40% to 55% found just once. The sequence came from a middle-aged woman in good health. The chain links TRBV13 to TRBJ1-4; D gene uncertain. Sequenced material: blood. CDR3 in amino acids: CASSLRMGATNEKLFF. CDR3 DNA: TGTGCCAGCAGCTTAAGAATGGGTGCAACTAATGAAAAACTGTTTTTT. Full variable domain (rest looked up from reference TRBV13 and TRBJ1-4): AAGVIQSPRHLIKEKRETATLKCYPIPRHDTVYWYQQGPGQDPQFLISFYEKMQSDKGSIPDRFSAQQFSDYHSELNMSSLELGDSALYFCASSLRMGATNEKLFFGSGTQLSVL.